The rows below give T cell receptor beta chains drawn from one sample of a study of tissue T cells after allogeneic stem cell transplantation. Data came from immunoSEQ multiplex PCR; TCRdb stores just in-frame clones and leaves some out. Of roughly 42,000 clones listed, 92% are singletons. Sequencing was performed on blood, taken before transplantation. These receptor sequences come from a woman between 35 and 75 years old who later had graft-versus-host disease after an allogeneic stem cell transplant. Both conserved end residues are part of each CDR3. A D gene is named only where the DNA matches it firmly. Some rows have no size entry. The others give once, few or many, or a class for an expanded clone.

j_gene: TRBJ1-5
d_gene: -
v_gene: TRBV5-8
abundance: -
CDR3aa: CASSLAFLAGSNQPQHF
CDR3nt: TGTGCCAGCAGCTTGGCCTTCTTGGCCGGGAGCAATCAGCCCCAGCATTTT

j_gene: TRBJ1-5
d_gene: -
v_gene: TRBV28
abundance: -
CDR3aa: CASSLEGAIKGGRNQPQHF
CDR3nt: TGTGCCAGCAGTTTGGAGGGCGCGATAAAAGGAGGGCGCAATCAGCCCCAGCATTTT

j_gene: TRBJ1-4
d_gene: -
v_gene: TRBV30
abundance: -
CDR3aa: CAWRSRVGEKLFF
CDR3nt: TGTGCCTGGAGGTCCAGGGTGGGAGAAAAACTGTTTTTT

j_gene: TRBJ2-7
d_gene: TRBD1
v_gene: TRBV6-5
abundance: -
CDR3aa: CATKRQGGRYEQYF
CDR3nt: TGTGCCACCAAAAGACAGGGGGGTAGGTACGAGCAGTACTTC

j_gene: TRBJ1-4
d_gene: TRBD1
v_gene: TRBV6-5
abundance: -
CDR3aa: CASSSSGTGKIKLFF
CDR3nt: TGTGCCAGCAGTTCCTCCGGGACAGGGAAGATTAAACTGTTTTTT

j_gene: TRBJ2-6
d_gene: -
v_gene: TRBV19
abundance: -
CDR3aa: CASSPFGSGANVLTF
CDR3nt: TGTGCCAGTAGCCCCTTTGGCTCTGGGGCCAACGTCCTGACTTTC

j_gene: TRBJ1-5
d_gene: -
v_gene: TRBV13
abundance: -
CDR3aa: CASSLTVNQPQHF
CDR3nt: TGTGCCAGCAGCTTAACCGTTAATCAGCCCCAGCATTTT

j_gene: TRBJ2-7
d_gene: -
v_gene: TRBV21-1
abundance: -
CDR3aa: CASSPKRGELEQYF
CDR3nt: TGTGCCAGCAGCCCCAAGAGGGGGGAGTTAGAGCAGTACTTC

j_gene: TRBJ1-2
d_gene: -
v_gene: TRBV2
abundance: -
CDR3aa: CASSESGFSGGYTF
CDR3nt: TGTGCCAGCAGCGAATCAGGTTTCTCTGGTGGCTACACCTTC

j_gene: TRBJ2-4
d_gene: TRBD1
v_gene: TRBV2
abundance: -
CDR3aa: CASSDSYMTGGSGYF
CDR3nt: TGTGCCAGCAGTGATTCCTACATGACAGGGGGTAGCGGGTACTTC

j_gene: TRBJ2-3
d_gene: -
v_gene: TRBV27
abundance: -
CDR3aa: CASSSEVSFTDTQYF
CDR3nt: TGTGCCAGCAGTTCCGAAGTGTCGTTCACAGATACGCAGTATTTT

j_gene: TRBJ1-2
d_gene: -
v_gene: TRBV27
abundance: few
CDR3aa: CASSLSGDYGYTF
CDR3nt: TGTGCCAGCAGTTTATCCGGTGACTATGGCTACACCTTC

j_gene: TRBJ2-7
d_gene: TRBD2
v_gene: TRBV3-1/TRBV3-2
abundance: -
CDR3aa: CASSRTSGSEQYF
CDR3nt: TGTGCCAGCAGCCGGACTAGCGGGAGCGAGCAGTACTTC

j_gene: TRBJ2-7
d_gene: -
v_gene: TRBV5-4
abundance: -
CDR3aa: CASSLEELAEEQYF
CDR3nt: TGTGCCAGCAGCTTGGAGGAACTGGCGGAGGAGCAGTACTTC

j_gene: TRBJ2-1
d_gene: TRBD2
v_gene: TRBV7-8
abundance: -
CDR3aa: CASSSLTSGRPNSYNEQFF
CDR3nt: TGTGCCAGCAGCTCCCTGACTAGCGGGAGGCCTAATTCCTACAATGAGCAGTTCTTC

j_gene: TRBJ2-7
d_gene: TRBD2
v_gene: TRBV27
abundance: once
CDR3aa: CASSLVAGATYSYEQYF
CDR3nt: TGTGCCAGCAGTTTAGTAGCGGGAGCTACCTACTCCTACGAGCAGTACTTC

j_gene: TRBJ2-7
d_gene: TRBD1
v_gene: TRBV7-2
abundance: -
CDR3aa: CASSPGTAAYEQYF
CDR3nt: TGTGCCAGCAGCCCTGGGACAGCCGCCTACGAGCAGTACTTC

j_gene: TRBJ2-1
d_gene: -
v_gene: TRBV4-1
abundance: -
CDR3aa: CASSRYNEQFF
CDR3nt: TGCGCCAGCAGCCGATACAATGAGCAGTTCTTC

j_gene: TRBJ2-3
d_gene: TRBD2
v_gene: TRBV29-1
abundance: -
CDR3aa: CSVESRLATDTQYF
CDR3nt: TGCAGCGTTGAGTCAAGACTAGCCACAGATACGCAGTATTTT

j_gene: TRBJ2-6
d_gene: -
v_gene: TRBV28
abundance: -
CDR3aa: CASTAGQSGANVLTF
CDR3nt: TGTGCCAGCACCGCTGGACAATCCGGGGCCAACGTCCTGACTTTC